The rows below give T cell receptor beta chains drawn from one sample of a study of cytomegalovirus exposure and HLA in healthy donors. Assay: immunoSEQ multiplex PCR; the TCRdb copy retains only in-frame clones and omits some. This sample has 55,000 to 70,000 clones; 91% occur once, and the top ten carry approximately 2%. The material sequenced was PBMCs. The receptors were sampled from a woman between 25 and 40 years old in good health and CMV-seronegative. Both conserved end residues are part of each CDR3. A D gene is named only where the DNA matches it firmly. For some rows the clone size is stated as once, few or many, or as a class when expanded; others skip it.

V	size	D	J	CDR3	DNA
TRBV7-2	.	.	TRBJ2-1	CASSLASVPSYNEQFF	TGTGCCAGCAGCTTAGCTAGCGTTCCATCCTACAATGAGCAGTTCTTC
TRBV15	.	TRBD2	TRBJ2-3	CATSRDPAGGLTDTQYF	TGTGCCACCAGCAGAGATCCGGCGGGAGGGCTAACAGATACGCAGTATTTT
TRBV15	.	TRBD2	TRBJ2-1	CATSREGGLAGVDEQFF	TGTGCCACCAGCAGAGAAGGGGGGCTAGCGGGAGTTGATGAGCAGTTCTTC
TRBV28	.	.	TRBJ1-4	CATQGTGDATNEKLFF	TGTGCCACTCAGGGGACCGGGGATGCAACTAATGAAAAACTGTTTTTT
TRBV29-1	.	TRBD1	TRBJ2-1	CSVDGDRGARGGEQFF	TGCAGCGTTGACGGGGACAGGGGAGCACGGGGGGGTGAGCAGTTCTTC
TRBV5-6	.	TRBD2	TRBJ2-1	CASSASGRPGNEQFF	TGTGCCAGCAGCGCGAGCGGGAGACCGGGAAATGAGCAGTTCTTC
TRBV19	.	.	TRBJ1-1	CASSMGRNTEAFF	TGTGCCAGTAGTATGGGGCGGAACACTGAAGCTTTCTTT
TRBV2	.	.	TRBJ1-1	CASFPGGGTGNTEAFF	TGTGCCAGCTTCCCCGGCGGGGGCACAGGGAACACTGAAGCTTTCTTT
TRBV2	.	TRBD1	TRBJ1-1	CASTGTGLGTEAFF	TGTGCCAGCACCGGGACAGGGCTCGGCACTGAAGCTTTCTTT
TRBV5-4	.	.	TRBJ1-5	CASSLGQEPQHF	TGTGCCAGCAGCTTGGGTCAGGAGCCCCAGCATTTT
TRBV6-6	.	.	TRBJ2-1	CASAVGGVAVYNEQFF	TGTGCCAGCGCAGTTGGGGGAGTAGCGGTCTACAATGAGCAGTTCTTC
TRBV28	.	.	TRBJ1-5	CASSLGGTNQPQHF	TGTGCCAGCAGTTTAGGGGGCACGAATCAGCCCCAGCATTTT
TRBV6-4	few	.	TRBJ1-1	CASSPTENTEAFF	TGTGCCAGCAGCCCGACTGAGAACACTGAAGCTTTCTTT
TRBV6-1	.	TRBD2	TRBJ2-2	CASSEGLAGRTGELFF	TGTGCCAGCAGTGAGGGGTTAGCGGGAAGGACCGGGGAGCTGTTTTTT
TRBV4-2	.	.	TRBJ2-1	CASSQEAGGSAYNEQFF	TGTGCCAGCAGCCAAGAAGCCGGAGGCAGTGCCTACAATGAGCAGTTCTTC
TRBV28	.	.	TRBJ2-3	CASKWSGGLVDTQYF	TGTGCCAGCAAATGGAGTGGGGGGTTGGTAGATACGCAGTATTTT
TRBV7-9	.	TRBD1	TRBJ2-1	CASSLDGTGFEFF	TGTGCCAGCAGCTTAGATGGGACAGGGTTTGAGTTCTTC
TRBV7-8	.	.	TRBJ1-3	CASSPLLTGNTIYF	TGTGCCAGCAGCCCTCTTCTTACTGGAAACACCATATATTTT
TRBV7-9	.	TRBD2	TRBJ2-1	CASSKTSGSVDEQFF	TGTGCCAGCAGCAAGACTAGCGGGAGTGTGGATGAGCAGTTCTTC
TRBV2	.	TRBD1	TRBJ1-5	CATRGRDREYQPQHF	TGTGCGACAAGAGGCCGGGACAGGGAATATCAGCCCCAGCATTTT
TRBV19	.	.	TRBJ2-7	CASSIELGGSYEQYF	TGTGCCAGTAGTATAGAATTGGGGGGCTCCTACGAGCAGTACTTC
TRBV19	.	TRBD2	TRBJ2-5	CASSIGTTRRETQYF	TGTGCCAGTAGTATTGGGACTACGCGGCGGGAGACCCAGTACTTC
TRBV10-3	.	.	TRBJ1-2	CAIYWDTSIGYTF	TGTGCCATCTATTGGGACACCTCTATTGGCTACACCTTC
TRBV10-3	once	.	TRBJ1-5	CAISDSSGQPQHF	TGTGCCATCAGTGATAGTAGTGGTCAGCCCCAGCATTTT
TRBV18	.	TRBD2	TRBJ2-3	CASSLTSGSTDTQYF	TGTGCCAGCTCACTCACTAGCGGTAGCACAGATACGCAGTATTTT
TRBV28	.	TRBD1	TRBJ1-5	CASWGTGSRQPQHF	TGTGCCAGCTGGGGGACAGGGTCTCGACAGCCCCAGCATTTT
TRBV6-1	.	TRBD2	TRBJ2-5	CASRASGLQEGTQYF	TGTGCCAGCAGGGCCTCGGGACTACAGGAGGGGACCCAGTACTTC
TRBV15	.	TRBD2	TRBJ2-1	CATSGEREFSYNEQFF	TGTGCCACCAGCGGGGAGCGGGAGTTTTCTTACAATGAGCAGTTCTTC
TRBV6-5	.	.	TRBJ1-2	CASRIKDNAPGYTF	TGTGCCAGCAGGATAAAGGACAATGCCCCTGGCTACACCTTC
TRBV7-9	.	TRBD2	TRBJ2-5	CASSLSGSYATETQYF	TGTGCCAGCAGCTTGAGCGGGAGCTATGCTACTGAGACCCAGTACTTC
TRBV28	.	TRBD1	TRBJ2-4	CASRLDRDRANIQYF	TGTGCCAGCAGGCTGGACCGGGACAGGGCTAACATTCAGTACTTC
TRBV7-9	.	TRBD1	TRBJ1-1	CASSLMDRLTEAFF	TGTGCCAGCAGCCTAATGGACAGGCTCACTGAAGCTTTCTTT